This TCR beta chain is drawn from a study of T cell repertoires in cytomegalovirus infection. Across the whole study: From public TCR beta signatures came an indication of both CMV infection and matching HLA type. The study, taken as a whole, reports: Of the TCR beta families, the public ones yielded a cumulative frequency that identified carriers of CMV plus the relevant HLA.

Germline values: CDR1 MNHEY, CDR2 SMNVEV (reference sequence). The CDR3 covers 14 residues. V was clipped by 7 bases and J by 2 bases, with 11 bases between them. The table lists this clonotype with a few counts. The antigen is unknown. TCRdb recomputed calls from the reads with MiXCR, one row per CDR3 protein. The sample has 630,000 or so distinct CDR3 sequences, about 24% seen once. The sample taken for sequencing was CD8+ T cells from PBMCs. The chain links TRBV27 to TRBJ2-2, with a possible D match to TRBD2 (5 bases). The TCR was taken from a human donor in good health (CMV status not recorded). Some clones in this sample may be carry-over from other donors' samples. The CDR3 DNA follows: TGTGCCAGCAAGGACGGGGAAAACACCGGGGAGCTGTTTTTT. It codes for CASKDGENTGELFF.